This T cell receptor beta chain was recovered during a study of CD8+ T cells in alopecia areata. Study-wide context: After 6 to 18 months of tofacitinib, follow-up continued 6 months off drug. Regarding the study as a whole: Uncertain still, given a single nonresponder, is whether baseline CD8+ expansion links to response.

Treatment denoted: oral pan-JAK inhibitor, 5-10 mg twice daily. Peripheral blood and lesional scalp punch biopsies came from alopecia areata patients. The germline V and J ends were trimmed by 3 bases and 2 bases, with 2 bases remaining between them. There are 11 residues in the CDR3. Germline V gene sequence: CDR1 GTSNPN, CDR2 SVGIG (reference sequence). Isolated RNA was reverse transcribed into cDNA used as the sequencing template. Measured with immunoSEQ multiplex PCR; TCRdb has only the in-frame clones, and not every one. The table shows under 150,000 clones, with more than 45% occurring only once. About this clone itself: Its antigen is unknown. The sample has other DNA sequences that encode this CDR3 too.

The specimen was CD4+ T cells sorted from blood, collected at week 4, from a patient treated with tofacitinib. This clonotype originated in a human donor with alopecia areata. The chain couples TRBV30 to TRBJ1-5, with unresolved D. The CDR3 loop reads CAWRGNQPQHF. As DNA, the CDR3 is TGTGCCTGGAGGGGCAATCAGCCCCAGCATTTT.